The 15 T cell receptor beta chains in this list originate from one sample, sequenced in a study of patients and donors after allogeneic stem cell transplantation (dated by TCRdb to 2018 to 2021). Libraries were prepared through RT-PCR. Data came from a NextSeq 550. Using fastp trimming at Q25 and MiXCR clonotype assembly, TCRdb reanalyzed the public sequencing data and kept in-frame beta chains. Records with the same CDR3 protein are collapsed into one entry carrying the most frequent genes and DNA. Recorded for this sample are fewer than 75,000 distinct CDR3 sequences; 10% to 15% of them occurred a single time. The leading ten clones occupy less than 35% of the sample. The specimen was blood, either unsorted or a sorted T cell fraction (not recorded which). These receptors were taken from a human donor who was either an allogeneic HSCT recipient or a stem cell or donor lymphocyte infusion donor (not recorded which). It is not recorded whose cells these are; they may come from a transplant donor.

This clonotype came up a few times. The V and J genes are TRBV13 and TRBJ2-7; 8 nucleotides match TRBD2. CDR3 size: 15 residues. Germline lookup yields CDR1 PRHDT and CDR2 FYEKMQ (reference sequence). The V segment lost 6 bases and the J segment 1 base; nucleotides outside the gene matches: 8. CDR3 DNA: TGTGCCAGCAGTCTCACTAGCGGCAATTCCTACGAGCAGTACTTC. It translates to CASSLTSGNSYEQYF.

This clonotype has a handful of counts. V is TRBV13 and J is TRBJ2-7, with 10 bases aligning to TRBD1. The CDR3 extends over 15 amino acids. V shed 5 bases, J shed 5 bases, and the junction held 9 bases outside the gene matches. CDR1 is PRHDT, CDR2 FYEKMQ, per germline (reference sequence). CDR3 nucleotides: TGTGCCAGCAGCCTCGCCGGGACAGGGGTCGACGAGCAGTACTTC. As protein: CASSLAGTGVDEQYF.

This clonotype was found a few times. The V call is TRBV27, the J call TRBJ2-3; D might be TRBD1 or TRBD2, each matching 5 bases. The CDR3 has 18 residues. CDR1 is MNHEY, CDR2 SMNVEV, per germline (reference sequence). V lost 5 bases to trimming and J lost 1 base, with 22 bases between them. CDR3: CASSPALDWRGGTDTQYF. Here the CDR3 DNA reads TGTGCCAGCAGTCCCGCTCTCGACTGGAGAGGGGGCACAGATACGCAGTATTTT.

The rearrangement links TRBV27 to TRBJ1-1, with D perhaps TRBD1 (6 bases). The ends were cut back, 5 bases at V and 0 bases at J, with 10 bases in the middle. Germline V lookup: CDR1 MNHEY, CDR2 SMNVEV (reference sequence). This CDR3 has 14 residues. The chain's CDR3 is CASSPGTLNTEAFF. CDR3 DNA sequence: TGTGCCAGCAGTCCCGGGACACTGAACACTGAAGCTTTCTTT.

There are a few counts of this clonotype. The V and J genes are TRBV5-1 and TRBJ2-1, with D perhaps matching TRBD1 (5 bases). Trimming pared 4 bases from V and 8 bases from J, leaving 13 bases between. This CDR3 is built from 13 residues. Germline V gives CDR1 SGHRS, CDR2 YFSETQ. The CDR3 reads CASSPAGMDEQFF. CDR3 sequence (DNA): TGCGCCAGCAGCCCCGCAGGGATGGATGAGCAGTTCTTC.

The V gene is TRBV5-1, the J gene TRBJ2-3; weak D call: TRBD2 (5 bases). The CDR3 consists of 14 residues. Trimming shortened V by 0 bases and J by 5 bases, and 10 bases separated the two germline ends. CDR1 and CDR2 from the germline V gene are SGHRS and YFSETQ. The CDR3 loop is CASSLALAGDTQYF. CDR3 coding DNA: TGCGCCAGCAGCTTGGCCCTAGCAGGAGATACGCAGTATTTT.

About this clonotype: The junction and the germline gene differ at one end; a read error may be behind it. The V and J genes are TRBV7-7 and TRBJ2-1, with D tentatively TRBD2 (5 bases). CDR1 is SSHAT, CDR2 FNYEAQ, per germline (reference sequence). The CDR3 is 18 amino acids. CDR3 loop: CASSLVRPGIGRYNEQFF. The CDR3 DNA sequence: TGTGCTAGCAGCTTAGTCAGGCCAGGAATAGGGAGATACAATGAGCAGTTCTTC.

The genes are TRBV4-1 and TRBJ1-5, with a weak D call TRBD1 (6 bases). Trimming shortened V by 8 bases and J by 4 bases, and 21 bases separated the two germline ends. In germline, CDR1 is MGHRA, CDR2 YSYEKL. CDR3 length: 16 residues. The CDR3 DNA sequence: TGCGCCAGCCGAACAAGAGGAGGGGACACAAATCAGCCCCAGCATTTT. Translation: CASRTRGGDTNQPQHF.

This clonotype has ten or more counts. V usage is TRBV29-1 and J usage is TRBJ1-5, with 10 bases identical to TRBD1. In germline, CDR1 is SQVTM, CDR2 ANQGSEA. With 6 bases clipped from V and 2 bases from J, the junction kept 7 bases outside the gene matches. The CDR3 is 15 amino acids. CDR3 region: CSVLTGGGGNQPQHF. The CDR3 region has the DNA TGCAGCGTCCTGACAGGGGGCGGCGGCAATCAGCCCCAGCATTTT.

V gene TRBV20-1 combines with J gene TRBJ2-7; 13 bases map to TRBD2. Germline V CDR1 and CDR2: DFQATT, SNEGSKA (reference sequence). The CDR3 loop spans 15 amino acids. The junction had 5 bases not matched to a gene; V was cut back by 4 bases and J by 2 bases. The CDR3 protein is CSATLLAGGPYEQYF. Here the CDR3 DNA reads TGCAGTGCTACCTTACTAGCGGGAGGGCCCTACGAGCAGTACTTC.

The chain carries TRBV5-1 and TRBJ1-2; D not certain. V lost 3 bases and J 2 bases, leaving 8 bases between the germline ends. There are 13 residues in the CDR3. CDR1 is SGHRS, CDR2 YFSETQ, per germline. In nucleotides, the CDR3 is TGCGCCAGCAGCTCACTCCAGAACTATGGCTACACCTTC. Translating it yields CASSSLQNYGYTF. Full variable domain (remainder filled in from reference TRBV5-1 and TRBJ1-2): KAGVTQTPRYLIKTRGQQVTLSCSPISGHRSVSWYQQTPGQGLQFLFEYFSETQRNKGNFPGRFSGRQFSNSRSEMNVSTLELGDSALYLCASSSLQNYGYTFGSGTRLTVV.

There are many counts of this clonotype. A read error may produce the germline difference seen at one junction end. V usage is TRBV6-5 and J usage is TRBJ1-5, with a weak D call TRBD1 (6 bases). The CDR3 is 14 amino acids. Germline CDR1 and CDR2: MNHEY and SVGAGI. The CDR3 region has the DNA TGTGCCAGCAATTACAGGGTCGGCAATCAGCCCCAGCATTTT. Its protein product is CASNYRVGNQPQHF.

This clonotype was seen a few times. The chain combines TRBV27 with TRBJ1-5, with D perhaps matching TRBD1 (6 bases). The CDR3 has 14 amino acids. Between the trimmed V and J ends, which lost 3 bases and 4 bases, there was a span of 10 bases. Germline values: CDR1 MNHEY, CDR2 SMNVEV (reference sequence). CDR3 sequence: CASSFSTGNQPQHF. The CDR3 DNA sequence: TGTGCCAGCAGTTTTTCCACAGGGAATCAGCCCCAGCATTTT.

This clonotype was counted many times. J is TRBJ1-1 and V is TRBV24-1, with 9 bases that match TRBD1. From germline, CDR1 is KGHDR and CDR2 SFDVKD. With 4 bases clipped from V and 0 bases from J, the junction kept 11 bases outside the gene matches. The CDR3 extends over 18 amino acids. This CDR3 reads CATSDLAGQGTLNTEAFF. Written as DNA, the CDR3 is TGTGCCACCAGTGACCTTGCGGGACAGGGAACCTTGAACACTGAAGCTTTCTTT.

The sample holds a few counts of this clonotype. The V gene is TRBV27, the J gene TRBJ2-5; 11 nucleotides match TRBD1. The trim removed 5 bases at V and 5 bases at J, leaving 10 bases unmatched. CDR3 length: 16 amino acids. Germline CDR1 MNHEY, CDR2 SMNVEV (reference sequence). CDR3 amino acids: CASSPRTGGVVETQYF. The CDR3 DNA sequence: TGTGCCAGCAGTCCTCGGACAGGGGGCGTTGTCGAGACCCAGTACTTC.